What follows are 21 T cell receptor beta chains derived from one specimen sequenced in a study of patients and donors after allogeneic stem cell transplantation. TCRdb fed the RT-PCR reads into MiXCR, producing one record per CDR3 protein. This table has approximately 90,000 distinct CDR3 sequences, roughly 5.1% appearing once. The sequencing sample was made of blood, either unsorted or a sorted T cell fraction (not recorded which). The receptors derive from a human donor who was either an allogeneic HSCT recipient or a stem cell or donor lymphocyte infusion donor (not recorded which). It is not recorded whose cells these are; they may come from a transplant donor.

This clonotype was counted many times. The V and J genes are TRBV2 and TRBJ1-6; D is unresolved. The CDR3 covers 15 residues. CDR1 is SNHLY and CDR2 is FYNNEI in the germline V gene. V dropped 4 bases and J dropped 7 bases, with 14 bases sitting between them. CDR3 region: CASSGGRTGNSPLHF. CDR3 sequence (DNA): TGTGCCAGCAGTGGGGGTAGGACGGGCAATTCACCCCTCCACTTT.

This clonotype was picked up many times. The chain links TRBV12-3 or TRBV12-4 to TRBJ1-1; no firm D call. The CDR3 sequence is 13 residues long. Trimming pared 1 base from V and 7 bases from J, leaving 10 bases between. Written as DNA, the CDR3 is TGTGCCAGCAGTTTAGATCGATACAATGAAGCTTTCTTT. Amino acids: CASSLDRYNEAFF.

The sample holds a few counts of this clonotype. V is TRBV5-4 and J is TRBJ2-3; 11 positions match TRBD2. Germline trimming cut 4 bases from V and 5 bases from J; bases unmatched to any gene: 9. Germline V gives CDR1 SGHNT, CDR2 YYREEE (reference sequence). The CDR3 sequence is 16 residues long. CDR3 residues: CASSQYSGGAVDTQYF. CDR3 sequence (DNA): TGTGCCAGCAGCCAATATAGCGGGGGGGCCGTAGATACGCAGTATTTT.

Concerning this clonotype: This may arise from a read error, as a much more abundant clone is one base away. This chain connects TRBV3-1 to TRBJ2-1, with D possibly matching TRBD2 (5 bases). Germline lookup yields CDR1 LGHDT and CDR2 YNNKEL (reference sequence). V was pared by 7 bases and J by 7 bases, with 11 bases between. The CDR3 runs to 12 residues. CDR3 sequence reads: CASKRGKNEQFF. The DNA for the CDR3 is TGTGCCAGCAAACGGGGAAAAAATGAGCAGTTCTTC.

This clonotype was seen ten or more times. The rearrangement joins TRBV7-6 to TRBJ2-1; possibly TRBD1 for D (6 bases). In germline, CDR1 is SGHVS, CDR2 FNYEAQ. Trimming cost V 5 bases and J 5 bases, with 13 bases left between them. The CDR3 length is 14 residues. The chain's CDR3 is CASSRQEIDNEQFF. DNA for the CDR3: TGTGCCAGCAGCCGACAGGAAATCGACAATGAGCAGTTCTTC. Using reference TRBV7-6 and TRBJ2-1 for the parts outside the CDR3, the full variable domain is GAGVSQSPRYKVTKRGQDVALRCDPISGHVSLYWYRQALGQGPEFLTYFNYEAQQDKSGLPNDRFSAERPEGSISTLTIQRTEQRDSAMYRCASSRQEIDNEQFFGPGTRLTVL.

The chain is built from TRBV2 and TRBJ1-6, with 8 positions matching TRBD1. This CDR3 is 15 amino acids long. Losses at the gene ends were 7 bases for V and 7 bases for J; bases not matched to a gene: 9. Germline V gene sequence: CDR1 SNHLY, CDR2 FYNNEI. CDR3 nucleotides: TGTGCCAGCACCCCGACAGGGGAACCCAATTCACCCCTCCACTTT. Protein sequence: CASTPTGEPNSPLHF.

This clonotype was observed a few times. V and J are TRBV29-1 and TRBJ2-5, with 14 nucleotides matching TRBD2. This CDR3 contains 15 residues. Trimming at V came to 6 bases and at J to 5 bases, leaving 8 bases not matched to a gene. CDR1 and CDR2 from the germline V gene are SQVTM and ANQGSEA. CDR3 protein: CSVGTSGGSGETQYF. The CDR3 DNA follows: TGCAGCGTCGGGACTAGCGGGGGCTCCGGGGAGACCCAGTACTTC.

This clonotype was seen repeatedly, ten times or more. The chain is built from TRBV5-1 and TRBJ2-3, with D possibly matching TRBD2 (6 bases). With 7 bases removed from V and 0 bases from J, the gap between germline ends came to 12 bases. The germline V gene has CDR1 SGHRS and CDR2 YFSETQ. The CDR3 runs 14 residues. CDR3 region: CASGSGPSTDTQYF. DNA for the CDR3: TGCGCCAGCGGTAGCGGACCTAGCACAGATACGCAGTATTTT.

This clonotype was counted at least ten times. This sequence joins TRBV20-1 and TRBJ1-2; no definite D call. V shed 6 bases and J shed 1 base, with 15 bases lying between them. CDR3 size: 14 residues. CDR1 and CDR2 from the germline V gene are DFQATT and SNEGSKA (reference sequence). CDR3 sequence (DNA): TGCAGTGCCACCCTTCCGGGCCATAACTATGGCTACACCTTC. Encoded protein: CSATLPGHNYGYTF.

This clonotype was detected many times. The chain couples TRBV5-1 to TRBJ1-2; D not certain. V dropped 6 bases and J dropped 3 bases, with 12 bases sitting between them. The CDR3 sequence is 13 residues long. CDR1 is SGHRS and CDR2 is YFSETQ in the germline V gene. Here the CDR3 DNA reads TGCGCCAGCACCCTAGACGGACACTATGGCTACACCTTC. Residues: CASTLDGHYGYTF. The full variable domain, with the rest looked up from reference TRBV5-1 and TRBJ1-2, is KAGVTQTPRYLIKTRGQQVTLSCSPISGHRSVSWYQQTPGQGLQFLFEYFSETQRNKGNFPGRFSGRQFSNSRSEMNVSTLELGDSALYLCASTLDGHYGYTFGSGTRLTVV.

This clonotype was detected ten times or more. The genes are TRBV3-1 and TRBJ1-1; a weak D match, TRBD1 (5 bases). The CDR3 covers 13 residues. Germline loops: CDR1 LGHDT, CDR2 YNNKEL (reference sequence). V lost 4 bases and J 1 base, leaving 7 bases between the germline ends. For the CDR3, the DNA is TGTGCCAGCAGCCTTGGGACGAACACTGAAGCTTTCTTT. It is translated as CASSLGTNTEAFF.

This clonotype occurred a few times. This chain uses TRBV19 with TRBJ1-1; D gene uncertain. This CDR3 has 13 residues. Trimming took 5 bases from V and 0 from J, leaving 7 bases between them. From germline, CDR1 is LNHDA and CDR2 SQIVND (reference sequence). The CDR3 DNA follows: TGTGCCAGTAGTCCGACATTGAACACTGAAGCTTTCTTT. Translating gives CASSPTLNTEAFF.

As concerns this clonotype: This may come from a read error, since a much larger clone is one base off. The chain recombines TRBV4-2 with TRBJ1-5; D is perhaps TRBD1 (5 bases). Between the trimmed V and J ends, which lost 1 base and 3 bases, there was a span of 10 bases. The CDR3 consists of 15 residues. Germline V CDR1 and CDR2: LGHNA, YNFKEQ. As DNA, the CDR3 is TGTGCCAGCAGCCAAGCGACAGATAACAATCAGCCCCAGCATTTT. Translated: CASSQATDNNQPQHF.

With regard to this clonotype: A single base separates this from a much larger clone, so it may be a read error. V is TRBV2 and J is TRBJ2-3; 9 bases fit TRBD1. CDR1 and CDR2 from the germline V gene are SNHLY and FYNNEI. This CDR3 has 16 residues. CDR3 sequence (DNA): TGTGTCAGCGCATCCCTCGGGGACAGGGCCACAGATACGCAGTATTTT. Protein sequence: CVSASLGDRATDTQYF.

This clonotype was seen more than once but under ten times. This sequence joins TRBV4-2 and TRBJ1-2; possible D gene TRBD1, 5 bases. V was shortened by 0 bases and J by 0 bases, with 17 bases between the two germline ends. CDR3 length equals 18 residues. Per the germline V gene, CDR1 is LGHNA and CDR2 is YNFKEQ. The CDR3 is CASSQEGSGGGANYGYTF. The CDR3 bases are TGTGCCAGCAGCCAAGAAGGAAGCGGGGGGGGAGCTAACTATGGCTACACCTTC.

At least ten counts were recorded for this clonotype. V and J are TRBV5-1 and TRBJ2-1; D is unclear. Per germline, CDR1 SGHRS and CDR2 YFSETQ. The CDR3 sequence is 12 residues long. V lost 3 bases and J 6 bases, leaving 7 bases between the germline ends. The CDR3: CASSSPGNEQFF. CDR3 nucleotide sequence: TGCGCCAGCAGCTCCCCAGGCAATGAGCAGTTCTTC.

This clonotype has ten or more counts. This chain joins TRBV7-9 and TRBJ1-2; D perhaps matches TRBD1 (6 bases). The CDR3 is 13 residues long. Deletions cut 3 bases from V and 3 bases from J, with 8 bases between. Germline loops: CDR1 SEHNR, CDR2 FQNEAQ (reference sequence). The CDR3 loop is CASSFRQDYGYTF. CDR3 DNA: TGTGCCAGCAGCTTTAGACAGGACTATGGCTACACCTTC.

This clonotype showed up many times. V usage is TRBV12-3 or TRBV12-4 and J usage is TRBJ2-5, with a possible D match to TRBD1 (5 bases). The CDR3 totals 14 residues. Trimming took off 6 bases at V and 0 bases at J, with 11 bases between the two ends. CDR3 DNA: TGTGCCAGCAGGTTCGCAGGGAACCAAGAGACCCAGTACTTC. Its protein product is CASRFAGNQETQYF.

This clonotype appeared many times. This chain uses TRBV6-1 with TRBJ2-1, with D unclear. The CDR3 spans 13 residues. Between the trimmed V and J ends, which lost 6 bases and 10 bases, there was a span of 16 bases. The germline gives CDR1 MNHNS, CDR2 SASEGT. CDR3 DNA: TGTGCCAGCAGGTCCTACACAGCAAGGGAGCAGTTCTTC. As protein: CASRSYTAREQFF.

This clonotype was recorded at least ten times. The DNA of the CDR3 is TGCAGTGCTAGAGATTGGTCTACAGGGGAAAATTCACCCCTCCACTTT. It translates to CSARDWSTGENSPLHF. The chain links TRBV20-1 to TRBJ1-6; 7 positions agree with TRBD1. The CDR3 has 16 amino acids. V lost 0 bases and J lost 7; bases outside the gene matches: 9. Germline loops: CDR1 DFQATT, CDR2 SNEGSKA (reference sequence).

This clonotype occurred a few times. This chain joins TRBV7-8 and TRBJ2-7; weak D call: TRBD2 (6 bases). The CDR3 has 13 residues. Between the trimmed V and J ends, which lost 5 bases and 2 bases, there was a span of 10 bases. In germline, CDR1 is SGHVS, CDR2 FQNEAQ. The DNA of the CDR3 is TGTGCCAGCAGCCTCCCGGGGGCCTACGAGCAGTACTTC. This gives the protein CASSLPGAYEQYF.